Below, 24 T cell receptor beta chains from the same sample are listed, as sequenced in a study of shared clonotypes between healthy human individuals. This table comes from immunoSEQ multiplex PCR, and its TCRdb copy is limited to in-frame clones, with some not included. The data hold over 400,000 clones, with over 70% observed a single time. The sample was PBMCs. These receptors all come from a middle-aged woman in good health. Some clones in this sample may be carry-over from other donors' samples.

This clone was counted many times. This sample includes further DNA sequences coding for the same CDR3. This chain links TRBV6-1 with TRBJ2-1; 7 nucleotides align to TRBD2. Germline CDR1 MNHNS, CDR2 SASEGT. The CDR3 runs to 17 residues. The J segment lost 5 bases and the V segment lost 4 bases, leaving 14 bases of the junction unmatched. CDR3: CASSGGSGSWGHNEQFF. The CDR3 nucleotides are TGTGCCAGCAGTGGCGGGAGTGGCTCTTGGGGACACAATGAGCAGTTCTTC.

The V gene is TRBV4-2, the J gene TRBJ2-3; 13 bases match TRBD2. V shed 3 bases and J 3 bases; nucleotides not matched to a gene: 3. The CDR3 has 16 amino acids. Germline V gene data show CDR1 as LGHNA and CDR2 as YNFKEQ. The CDR3 nucleotides read TGTGCCAGCAGCCAGTTGACTAGCGGGAGGACAGATACGCAGTATTTT. It encodes CASSQLTSGRTDTQYF.

This clone showed up many times. At the DNA level, this CDR3 is encoded by other sequences in the same sample as well. The chain is built from TRBV11-3 and TRBJ2-2; the D is unclear. This CDR3 is 14 amino acids long. Trimming took 1 base from V and 4 from J, leaving 7 bases between them. CDR1 and CDR2 (germline): SGHNT, YENEEA. Here the CDR3 DNA reads TGTGCCAGCAGCTTAGTGTGGAGCACCGGGGAGCTGTTTTTT. It is translated as CASSLVWSTGELFF.

Points on this clone: Since a far larger clone is one base different, this is likely a read error. The chain carries TRBV30 and TRBJ1-5; weak D call: TRBD1 (5 bases). The CDR3 sequence is 15 residues long. Germline loops: CDR1 GTSNPN, CDR2 SVGIG (reference sequence). V lost 4 bases, J lost 11 bases, and 24 bases lay in between. CDR3 bases: TGTGCCTGGACTTCCCCGACTTGGAGGGGCCAGTCCCAGCATTTT. This encodes CAWTSPTWRGQSQHF.

This chain links TRBV7-2 with TRBJ1-4, with 10 bases aligning to TRBD1. This CDR3 has 14 residues. With V trimmed by 3 bases and J by 11 bases, 6 bases remained unmatched. Germline values: CDR1 SGHTA, CDR2 FQGNSA. In nucleotides, the CDR3 is TGTGCCAGCAGCTTGCGACAGGGGGCAGCGAAACTGTTTTTT. Translating gives CASSLRQGAAKLFF.

The chain has TRBV27 and TRBJ1-5; D call uncertain. Germline CDR1 is MNHEY and CDR2 is SMNVEV (reference sequence). This CDR3 comprises 14 residues. V was shortened by 3 bases and J by 4 bases, with 10 bases between the two germline ends. The CDR3 here is CASSFFGLNQPQHF. In nucleotides, the CDR3 is TGTGCCAGCAGTTTTTTCGGGTTAAATCAGCCCCAGCATTTT.

The CDR3 nucleotides are TGTGCCAGCAGCAGTATTCGGGGGGTTGGAGACATTCAGTACTTC. Translated, it gives CASSSIRGVGDIQYF. The chain is built from TRBV7-9 and TRBJ2-4; 7 bases agree with TRBD2. CDR1 and CDR2 (germline): SEHNR, FQNEAQ (reference sequence). CDR3 length: 15 residues. The junction had 12 bases not matched to a gene; V was cut back by 5 bases and J by 8 bases.

Only one count was recorded for this clone. This chain connects TRBV7-9 to TRBJ2-7; D not resolved. Between the trimmed V and J ends, which lost 5 bases and 1 base, there was a span of 12 bases. The CDR3 runs 14 residues. The germline V gene has CDR1 SEHNR and CDR2 FQNEAQ (reference sequence). CDR3 in amino acids: CASSVLSGSYEQYF. CDR3 DNA sequence: TGTGCCAGCAGCGTTCTCAGTGGGTCCTACGAGCAGTACTTC.

V is TRBV7-8 and J is TRBJ1-3; TRBD1 aligns across 9 bases. Germline lookup yields CDR1 SGHVS and CDR2 FQNEAQ. V lost 5 bases, J lost 0 bases, and 2 bases stayed unmatched. CDR3 length equals 15 residues. As DNA, the CDR3 is TGTGCCAGCAGCAGGGACAGGGACTCTGGAAACACCATATATTTT. Translated: CASSRDRDSGNTIYF.

For this clone: A far larger clone lies a single base away; this is likely a read error. V is TRBV15 and J is TRBJ1-4, with 7 positions matching TRBD1. The CDR3 runs 13 residues. Per the germline V gene, CDR1 is LNHNV and CDR2 is YYDKDF (reference sequence). The trim removed 5 bases at V and 7 bases at J, leaving 4 bases unmatched. The CDR3 DNA follows: TGTGCCACCAGCTGGAACAGGGGTGAAAAACTGTTTTTT. This sequence encodes CATSWNRGEKLFF.

Comment on this clone: This probably arose from a read error, given a far larger clone one base away. The chain joins TRBV4-2 to TRBJ2-5; TRBD1 aligns across 8 bases. The germline gives CDR1 LGHNA, CDR2 YNFKEQ. The CDR3 covers 16 residues. The DNA of the CDR3 is TGTGCCAGCAGCCAAGCCGGCCCAGGGGGCGGGGAGACCCGGTACTTC. This sequence encodes CASSQAGPGGGETRYF.

Ten or more counts support this clone. DNA for the CDR3: TGTGCCTGGAGTAGGAGGGGATACGAGCAGTACTTC. It specifies CAWSRRGYEQYF. The rearrangement links TRBV30 to TRBJ2-7, with D possibly TRBD2 on 6 matching bases. Germline V gene sequence: CDR1 GTSNPN, CDR2 SVGIG (reference sequence). CDR3 size: 12 residues. V shed 2 bases and J shed 4 bases, with 9 bases lying between them.

Turning to this clone: This likely reflects a read error, since a far larger clone is one base away. The missing conserved phenylalanine or tryptophan at the end of this CDR3 makes a read error likely. This chain uses TRBV2 with TRBJ2-7; a possible D gene is TRBD1 (6 bases). The germline gives CDR1 SNHLY, CDR2 FYNNEI. V was trimmed by 11 bases and J by 3 bases, leaving 20 bases between them. The CDR3 is 14 amino acids. The CDR3 sequence: CASQAGAQYYEQYS. The CDR3 bases are TGTGCCTCCCAGGCAGGGGCCCAATACTACGAGCAGTACTCC.

This clone was counted between two and nine times. The rearrangement joins TRBV5-8 to TRBJ1-2; the D is unclear. The CDR3 sequence is 12 residues long. V lost 0 bases, J lost 4 bases, and 4 bases lay in between. From germline, CDR1 is SGHTS and CDR2 YDEGEE. CDR3 residues: CASSLVTYGYTF. CDR3 DNA sequence: TGTGCCAGCAGCTTGGTCACCTATGGCTACACCTTC.

As concerns this clone: This likely reflects a read error, since a far larger clone is one base away. The rearrangement joins TRBV15 to TRBJ1-5; no clear D gene. The CDR3 covers 13 residues. Germline CDR1 LNHNV, CDR2 YYDKDF (reference sequence). The CDR3 loop is CATSPGYNQHQHF. The CDR3 bases are TGTGCCACCAGCCCCGGGTACAATCAGCACCAGCATTTT.

This clone has only a few counts. This rearrangement joins TRBV7-2 to TRBJ2-7; maybe TRBD2 (7 bases). The V and J ends lost 5 bases and 4 bases respectively, with 15 bases between them. The CDR3 extends over 14 amino acids. Germline V gene lookup returns CDR1 SGHTA and CDR2 FQGNSA. The CDR3 reads CASSRGATPYEQYF. CDR3 sequence (DNA): TGTGCCAGCAGCCGGGGGGCTACCCCGTACGAGCAGTACTTC.

V is TRBV6-6 and J is TRBJ2-1, with D tentatively TRBD2 (5 bases). The CDR3 spans 15 residues. The V end was cut by 7 bases, the J end by 4 bases, with 17 bases between. Looked up from germline, CDR1 is MNHNY and CDR2 is SVGAGI (reference sequence). Written as DNA, the CDR3 is TGTGCCAGCACTGCTAGCCCGAGATTTTACAATGAGCAGTTCTTC. Translated: CASTASPRFYNEQFF.

Details on this clone: Germline and junction disagree at one end, which may indicate a read error. This sequence joins TRBV9 and TRBJ1-2; no clear D. The CDR3 contains 14 residues. Germline V gene lookup returns CDR1 SGDLS and CDR2 YYNGEE. The CDR3: CASSVEQNSYGYTF. The DNA of the CDR3 is TGTGCCAGCAGCGTTGAACAGAACTCCTATGGCTACACATTC.

The chain combines TRBV11-2 with TRBJ1-1, with D maybe TRBD1 (6 bases). The V gene's germline CDR1 is SGHAT and CDR2 FQNNGV. The CDR3 contains 13 residues. V was pared by 0 bases and J by 11 bases, with 13 bases between. CDR3 DNA: TGTGCCAGCAGCTTAGAACGGGGGACATGGGCTTTCTTT. Its protein is CASSLERGTWAFF.

V and J are TRBV10-2 and TRBJ2-1, with 9 bases fitting TRBD2. Germline V lookup: CDR1 WSHSY, CDR2 SAAADI. There are 16 residues in the CDR3. The V gene end was trimmed by 6 bases and the J gene end by 3 bases; junction bases not matched to a gene: 9. CDR3 in DNA: TGCGCCAGCAGGATTAGCGGGAGAGGATTCTACAATGAGCAGTTCTTC. Its protein is CASRISGRGFYNEQFF.

CDR3 region: CASSLSGGRAGTGELFF. CDR3 coding DNA: TGTGCCAGCAGTTTATCCGGCGGGAGGGCCGGGACCGGGGAGCTGTTTTTT. The rearrangement links TRBV27 to TRBJ2-2, with 9 bases fitting TRBD2. CDR1 MNHEY and CDR2 SMNVEV come from the germline V gene (reference sequence). There are 17 residues in the CDR3. V was clipped by 0 bases and J by 5 bases; unmatched bases: 7.

The rearrangement joins TRBV18 to TRBJ2-1, with D hard to call. This CDR3 is built from 14 residues. Germline CDR1 reads KGHSH; CDR2 reads LQKENI. V lost 2 bases and J lost 2, with 7 bases in between. CDR3 sequence reads: CASSPAITYNEQFF. CDR3 in DNA: TGTGCCAGCTCACCAGCTATAACCTACAATGAGCAGTTCTTC.

This chain joins TRBV10-1 and TRBJ1-5; D remains ambiguous. Trimming took off 3 bases at V and 0 bases at J, with 9 bases between the two ends. The CDR3 contains 15 residues. The germline CDR1 and CDR2 sequences are WNHNN and SYGVQD (reference sequence). CDR3 sequence: CASSDLASSNQPQHF. The CDR3, as DNA: TGCGCCAGCAGTGATTTAGCGAGTAGCAATCAGCCCCAGCATTTT.

CDR3 sequence reads: CAWQGTVPYNEQFF. CDR3 coding DNA: TGTGCCTGGCAGGGTACTGTCCCCTACAATGAGCAGTTCTTC. The chain carries TRBV30 and TRBJ2-1; a weak D match, TRBD1 (5 bases). The CDR3 sequence is 14 residues long. Germline CDR1 and CDR2: GTSNPN and SVGIG (reference sequence). Deletions cut 5 bases from V and 2 bases from J, with 13 bases between.